The entry below describes one TCR beta chain. Its specificity is unknown. This sample is part of a study of T-cell memory formation after mild COVID-19. For the study at large: Largely donor-specific TCR clusters were found. Study-wide points: The SARS-CoV-2 specificity of second-wave clones reaching peak at day 37 remained unverified. Day 15 to 85 contracting clones showed balanced CD4/CD8; later expanders leaned CD4+. Cross-reactive memory appears to have joined, as suggested by some responding clones showing up in pre-infection memory.

TCRdb called the 5' RACE reads again in MiXCR, with one record for every CDR3 protein. The sample contains tens of thousands of distinct CDR3 sequences, over 10% of which appear only once. V gave up 5 bases and J gave up 3 bases; unmatched junction bases: 6. Germline V lookup: CDR1 MNHEY, CDR2 SVGAGI. The CDR3 is 15 amino acids. The material sequenced was PBMCs or a T cell subset sorted from them (not recorded which). The chain employs TRBV6-5 and TRBJ2-5; 10 positions match TRBD2. The origin of this receptor is a man between 18 and 35 years old who had mild COVID-19 (a few samples of this study predate the infection). Cell type and time point are not known. DNA for the CDR3: TGTGCCAGCAGTGAAGCGGGGGGGAGAGAAGAGACCCAGTACTTC. It codes for CASSEAGGREETQYF.